This T cell receptor (beta chain) is drawn from a study of blood T cells in healthy people across ages. A J-beta primer mix and a sample-barcoded 5' primer were used in a second PCR of about 6 to 12 cycles. Tagging of each cDNA molecule was performed by a template-switch adaptor with 12 random nucleotides. TCRdb re-called the 5' RACE reads with MiXCR, one entry per CDR3 protein. The sample shows under 1,100,000 distinct CDR3 sequences, about 25% of them seen only once. Per the germline V gene, CDR1 is LNHNV and CDR2 is YYDKDF (reference sequence). Trimming pared 0 bases from V and 12 bases from J, leaving 9 bases between. There are 12 residues in the CDR3. Whole-study results and caveats: Per million T cells, the diversity of TCR beta decreased roughly linearly as age advanced. Investigators viewed diversity estimates from one million T cells as underestimates, the study reported.

Comment on this clonotype: Its specificity is not known.

This sample also appeared in a second study, on T cells of mothers and their children.

The sample taken for sequencing was blood. V is TRBV15 and J is TRBJ2-1; D gene unclear. This clonotype was sampled from a girl aged 2 to 9 in good health. Here the CDR3 DNA reads TGTGCCACCAGCAGAGATCATTGGGGGCAGTTCTTC. It yields the protein CATSRDHWGQFF.